The rows below give T cell receptor beta chains drawn from one sample of a study of cytomegalovirus exposure and HLA in healthy donors. Generated by immunoSEQ multiplex PCR, the TCRdb table keeps only in-frame clones and is missing some. The profile shows about 92,000 clones, almost 85% of them singletons. The sequencing input was PBMCs. These receptors all stem from a woman younger than 35 in good health and CMV-seropositive. The CDR3 runs from the conserved cysteine through the conserved F or W. The D gene is left open where the match is weak. Size is stated for part of the rows, as once, few or many counts, or as a class when the clone is expanded.

>once|.|TRBJ1-2|TRBV28
TGTGCCAGCAGTTTACAGGGGTTTGTCTATGGCTACACCTTC
CASSLQGFVYGYTF
>.|.|TRBJ1-1|TRBV7-6
TGTGCCAGCAGCCCAGCGGGACACGACACTGAAGCTTTCTTT
CASSPAGHDTEAFF
>.|TRBD1|TRBJ1-1|TRBV6-1
TGTGCCAGCAGTGCACAGGGGAGGGCTTTCTTT
CASSAQGRAFF
>few|TRBD2|TRBJ2-7|TRBV6-5
TGTGCCAGCAGTCTAGCGGGAGACTCCTACGAGCAGTACTTC
CASSLAGDSYEQYF
>once|TRBD1|TRBJ2-3|TRBV5-1
TGCGCCAGCAGCTGGCAGGGGGCGTTCACAGATACGCAGTATTTT
CASSWQGAFTDTQYF
>.|TRBD2|TRBJ2-2|TRBV27
TGTGCCAGCAGCAAAGCGGGGTGGAGCGGGGAGCTGTTTTTT
CASSKAGWSGELFF
>.|TRBD1|TRBJ2-2|TRBV9
TGTGCCAGCAGCCCCGGGACAGGGAACACCGGGGAGCTGTTTTTT
CASSPGTGNTGELFF
>.|TRBD2|TRBJ2-7|TRBV18
TGTGCCAGCTCACCTCTCGGGGGGAGGGAAACCTACGAGCAGTACTTC
CASSPLGGRETYEQYF
>.|TRBD1|TRBJ2-1|TRBV7-3
TGTGCCAGCAGCCCGACAGGGGCCGGCAATGAGCAGTTCTTC
CASSPTGAGNEQFF
>.|TRBD2|TRBJ2-5|TRBV2
TGTGCCAGCAGTGACTTACTAGCGGAAGGCGAGACCCAGTACTTC
CASSDLLAEGETQYF
>.|TRBD2|TRBJ2-5|TRBV19
TGTGCCAGTAGTATCCTAGCGGGGGGGCAAGAGACCCAGTACTTC
CASSILAGGQETQYF
>.|TRBD2|TRBJ2-5|TRBV9
TGTGCCAGCAGCCCTAGACTAGCGGAAGAGACCCAGTACTTC
CASSPRLAEETQYF
>.|TRBD2|TRBJ2-2|TRBV4-2
TGTGACAGCAGCCCCCCCGGTCTAGCGGGAGTCACCGGGGAGCTGTTTTTT
CDSSPPGLAGVTGELFF
>once|.|TRBJ1-4|TRBV7-2
TGTGCCAGCAGCCACTACGCCCTCAGGGAACTGGCAACTAATGAAAAACTGTTTTTT
CASSHYALRELATNEKLFF
>.|TRBD1|TRBJ1-6|TRBV19
TGTGCCAGTAGACCTACCGGGACAGGGCAACGATCACCCCTCCACTTT
CASRPTGTGQRSPLHF
>.|.|TRBJ1-1|TRBV19
TGTGCCAGTAGTCCACGGGACACCGTGAACACTGAAGCTTTCTTT
CASSPRDTVNTEAFF
>.|.|TRBJ1-4|TRBV6-6
TGTGCCAGCAGTTACGCGGTCCGTAATGAAAAACTGTTTTTT
CASSYAVRNEKLFF
>few|.|TRBJ2-7|TRBV10-2
TGCGCCAGCAGTGATGGCAGGGGTTACGAGCAGTACTTC
CASSDGRGYEQYF
>.|TRBD1|TRBJ1-5|TRBV6-1
TGTGCCAGCACACGAGGACAGGGAGCCCAGCCCCAGCATTTT
CASTRGQGAQPQHF
>.|TRBD1|TRBJ2-5|TRBV18
TGTGCCAGCTCACCACGGCCTCCAGGGGGAAGTGGGGAGACCCAGTACTTC
CASSPRPPGGSGETQYF
>.|.|TRBJ1-2|TRBV6-1
TGTGCCAGCAGTGAAGGCCAGGGCATCCAGTATGGCTACACCTTC
CASSEGQGIQYGYTF
>few|.|TRBJ2-3|TRBV6-1
TGTGCCAGCAGTCCCCTAGCCGGAGGCACAGATACGCAGTATTTT
CASSPLAGGTDTQYF